This T cell receptor (beta chain) was documented in a study of CD8 T cells in Susac syndrome. The RNA, about 0.5 to 1 ug, was put through reverse transcription using random hexamers. TCRdb reprocessed the immunoSEQ multiplex PCR reads with MiXCR, giving one entry per CDR3 protein. The sample records about 120,000 distinct CDR3 sequences, about 95% being singletons. The length of the CDR3 is 13 residues. Germline CDR1 reads KGHDR; CDR2 reads SFDVKD. V shed 3 bases and J shed 7 bases, with 10 bases lying between them. High-throughput TCR beta sequencing covered peripheral CD8+ and CD4+ T cells. The individuals used as controls were healthy donors who had been matched for both age and sex.

The sequence derives from a human donor in good health. The chain is built from TRBV24-1 and TRBJ2-3, with D perhaps TRBD2 (7 bases). The sample consisted of CD4+ T cells from PBMCs. The CDR3 reads CATSDGGANTQYF. In nucleotides, the CDR3 is TGTGCCACCAGTGATGGGGGGGCGAATACGCAGTATTTT.